The sequence of this T cell receptor (beta chain) was determined in a study of T cells in Graves' hyperthyroidism and ophthalmopathy. General study results and limits: In the blood, most expanded thyroid clonotypes above 0.001 appeared as well. Stable hyperthyroidism and ophthalmopathy were separated using 13 V-J signatures.

Amplified TCR beta CDR3 regions came from RNA transcripts. The HTBI set primed first-round TCR CDR3 RT-PCR. TCRdb redid the calling of the multiplex PCR reads with MiXCR, one entry per CDR3 protein. This sample carries 300,000 to 400,000 distinct CDR3 sequences, 15% to 20% of them seen once, and the ten largest clones take approximately 49%. This CDR3 is built from 15 residues. The V segment lost 4 bases and the J segment 3 bases; nucleotides outside the gene matches: 5. Germline CDR1 SGDLS, CDR2 YYNGEE. Only a few counts were recorded for this clonotype. Its antigen is not known. The genes are TRBV9 and TRBJ1-4; TRBD1 aligns across 8 bases. Sequencing used blood. The source of this sequence is a woman aged 50 to 65 with Graves' hyperthyroidism. CDR3: CASSLDRVANEKLFF. As DNA, the CDR3 is TGTGCCAGCAGCTTGGACAGGGTGGCTAATGAAAAACTGTTTTTT.